These 11 T cell receptor beta chains were all obtained from the same sample, sequenced in a study of PD-1 blockade in mismatch repair-deficient tumors. Sequencing was performed with immunoSEQ multiplex PCR; in TCRdb, only in-frame clones are kept and a portion is missing. The sample records some 48,000 clones, over 75% being singletons. The sample consisted of PBMCs, taken before pembrolizumab treatment. These receptors were collected from an adult with mismatch repair-deficient cancer.

This sequence joins TRBV12-5 and TRBJ2-1; TRBD2 aligns across 13 bases. The CDR3 loop spans 20 amino acids. CDR1 and CDR2 from the germline V gene are LGHNT and FRNRAP. The V and J ends lost 0 bases and 0 bases, in that order; junction bases with no gene match: 8. In DNA form, the CDR3 reads TGTGCTAGTGGTTTGGTCTTCGGGGGACTAGCGGGGAGCTCCTACAATGAGCAGTTCTTC. It encodes CASGLVFGGLAGSSYNEQFF.

By share, this clone ranks as medium-sized (0.01 to 0.1%). The gene calls are TRBV7-9 and TRBJ2-2; D gene ambiguous. CDR3 length equals 14 residues. Germline lookup yields CDR1 SEHNR and CDR2 FQNEAQ (reference sequence). The V and J ends lost 4 bases and 0 bases respectively, with 6 bases between them. The CDR3 spells CASSSNPNTGELFF. Here the CDR3 DNA reads TGTGCCAGCAGCTCAAACCCGAACACCGGGGAGCTGTTTTTT.

This chain connects TRBV18 to TRBJ2-6; D is possibly TRBD1 (6 bases). V gave up 6 bases and J gave up 0 bases, with 9 bases separating them. Germline V CDR1 and CDR2: KGHSH, LQKENI. The CDR3 spans 15 residues. Here the CDR3 DNA reads TGTGCCAGCTCTGACAGGAACTCTGGGGCCAACGTCCTGACTTTC. Protein sequence: CASSDRNSGANVLTF.

This chain uses TRBV7-2 with TRBJ2-3, with D unclear. The CDR3 totals 14 residues. In germline, CDR1 is SGHTA, CDR2 FQGNSA. V gave up 6 bases and J gave up 0 bases, with 10 bases separating them. The DNA for the CDR3 is TGTGCCAGCAGGAGCAGCGCTAGCACAGATACGCAGTATTTT. This sequence encodes CASRSSASTDTQYF.

This sequence joins TRBV21-1 and TRBJ2-7; TRBD1 is the table's D call, not checked against the DNA. TRBV21-1 represents a pseudogene. This CDR3 region has 16 residues. The DNA for the CDR3 is TGTGCCAGCAGCAAAGAGAACAGGGCCCCACACTACGAGCAGTACTTC. Translated, it gives CASSKENRAPHYEQYF.

The chain employs TRBV5-1 and TRBJ1-1, with D uncertain. The CDR3 covers 13 residues. Germline lookup yields CDR1 SGHRS and CDR2 YFSETQ. The germline V and J ends were trimmed by 4 bases and 0 bases, with 7 bases remaining between them. In DNA form, the CDR3 reads TGCGCCAGCAGCGTGACAATGAACACTGAAGCTTTCTTT. This codes for CASSVTMNTEAFF.

The chain has TRBV19 and TRBJ1-2; TRBD1 might be the D (5 bases). The germline gives CDR1 LNHDA, CDR2 SQIVND (reference sequence). Trimming left V 5 bases short and J 8 bases short, with 18 bases between. The CDR3 spans 14 residues. For the CDR3, the DNA is TGTGCCAGTAGTTGGGGCAGAAGAGGAGGGGGCTACACCTTC. Translated: CASSWGRRGGGYTF.

This chain joins TRBV18 and TRBJ2-7; 9 nucleotides align to TRBD1. This CDR3 region has 15 residues. Trimming removed 6 bases from V and 3 bases from J; junction bases left unmatched: 9. The germline V gene has CDR1 KGHSH and CDR2 LQKENI. In DNA form, the CDR3 reads TGTGCCAGCTCCACCCTCAGGACAGGGGACTACGAGCAGTACTTC. Translation gives CASSTLRTGDYEQYF.

This chain links TRBV9 with TRBJ2-5; TRBD2 agrees at 10 bases. Looked up from germline, CDR1 is SGDLS and CDR2 is YYNGEE. The CDR3 sequence is 15 residues long. J was trimmed by 2 bases and V by 4 bases; bases with no gene match: 5. The CDR3 DNA reads as TGTGCCAGCAGCATCGGGACTAGCGAACAAGAGACCCAGTACTTC. The encoded protein is CASSIGTSEQETQYF.

The chain joins TRBV2 to TRBJ2-4, with D maybe TRBD1 (6 bases). In germline, CDR1 is SNHLY, CDR2 FYNNEI. V was shortened by 0 bases and J by 8 bases, with 14 bases between the two germline ends. The CDR3 totals 15 residues. CDR3 bases: TGTGCCAGCAGTGAAGCCCTGTATGGGGGCGACATTCAGTACTTC. Its protein product is CASSEALYGGDIQYF.

The rearrangement joins TRBV29-1 to TRBJ2-7; 8 bases match TRBD1. Unmatched junction bases numbered 4, after V lost 5 bases and J lost 1 base. Germline V gene data show CDR1 as SQVTM and CDR2 as ANQGSEA. This CDR3 spans 13 amino acids. The CDR3 spells CSVWDRTSYEQYF. The CDR3 region has the DNA TGCAGCGTTTGGGACAGGACTTCCTACGAGCAGTACTTC.